Reported below is one T cell receptor beta chain. These data belong to a study of T cell changes during pregnancy in multiple sclerosis. The CDR3 totals 16 residues. The V segment lost 4 bases and the J segment 6 bases; nucleotides outside the gene matches: 10. The V gene's germline CDR1 is MDHEN and CDR2 SYDVKM. Sequencing used immunoSEQ multiplex PCR; TCRdb keeps in-frame clones, though not all of them. The sample lists 78,000 or so clones, 92% seen once, with 2.6% in the top ten. The sequencing used peripheral blood, collected before pregnancy. V and J are TRBV28 and TRBJ2-7; the match to TRBD1 covers 12 bases. The TCR was taken from a female donor with multiple sclerosis, enrolled in a pregnancy study. The DNA for the CDR3 is TGTGCCAGCAGTTCCTCCTCCGGGACAGGGGGCGCCGAGCAGTACTTC. Its protein product is CASSSSSGTGGAEQYF. The full variable domain, in which reference TRBV28 and TRBJ2-7 provide the parts outside the CDR3, is DVKVTQSSRYLVKRTGEKVFLECVQDMDHENMFWYRQDPGLGLRLIYFSYDVKMKEKGDIPEGYSVSREKKERFSLILESASTNQTSMYLCASSSSSGTGGAEQYFGPGTRLTVT.